This TCR beta chain appears in the sequencing data of a study of early T cells in non-severe SARS-CoV-2 infection. Study-level results: Comparison of clonotypes with VDJdb favored anti-spike CD8 responses while missing private and CD4 specificities.

This clonotype has only a few counts. The antigen remains undetermined. The CDR3 totals 14 residues. Germline CDR1 is KGHSH and CDR2 is LQKENI. The V gene end was trimmed by 3 bases and the J gene end by 5 bases; junction bases not matched to a gene: 2. Individual cDNA molecules received unique molecular identifiers. TCRdb redid the calling of the 5' RACE reads with MiXCR, one entry per CDR3 protein. The repertoire consists of roughly 57,000 distinct CDR3 sequences, with around 10% occurring once and the leading ten covering about 2.5%. This receptor was identified in an adult who was a healthcare worker with PCR-confirmed SARS-CoV-2 infection or an uninfected control (not recorded which). Specimen: whole blood, collected at baseline. The chain has TRBV18 and TRBJ2-1, with 9 bases that match TRBD2. CDR3 nucleotide sequence: TGTGCCAGCTCACCTAGGACTAGCGACAATGAGCAGTTCTTC. It codes for CASSPRTSDNEQFF.